This is a list of T cell receptor beta chains from one sample in a study of blood T cell repertoires in COVID-19. This table comes from immunoSEQ multiplex PCR, and its TCRdb copy is limited to in-frame clones, with some not included. The table includes 150,000 or so clones, almost 85% detected once. Specimen: peripheral blood. The receptors derive from a woman older than 75 with acute or convalescent COVID-19. The conserved cysteine and the conserved F or W are not part of the CDR3 here. The order of the fields is V gene, clone size, D gene, J gene, CDR3 protein. D genes are given only for firm matches. Some rows have no size entry. The others give once, few or many, or a class for an expanded clone.

v_gene: TRBV29-1; abundance: -; d_gene: TRBD1; j_gene: TRBJ1-1; CDR3aa: SASRGPEDTEAF
v_gene: TRBV30; abundance: -; d_gene: TRBD1; j_gene: TRBJ2-5; CDR3aa: ALDRGRETQY
v_gene: TRBV5-1; abundance: -; d_gene: -; j_gene: TRBJ1-2; CDR3aa: ASSKETGSYGYT
v_gene: TRBV6-6; abundance: -; d_gene: TRBD1; j_gene: TRBJ1-5; CDR3aa: ATRQGDGQPQH
v_gene: TRBV6-6; abundance: -; d_gene: -; j_gene: TRBJ1-1; CDR3aa: ASSLLEDTEAF
v_gene: TRBV7-9; abundance: -; d_gene: -; j_gene: TRBJ1-1; CDR3aa: ASSYRDDAF
v_gene: TRBV6-2/TRBV6-3; abundance: -; d_gene: -; j_gene: TRBJ1-1; CDR3aa: ASSLGPGNTEAF
v_gene: TRBV25-1; abundance: -; d_gene: TRBD2; j_gene: TRBJ2-3; CDR3aa: ASSQWGGVTDTQY
v_gene: TRBV6-5; abundance: -; d_gene: -; j_gene: TRBJ1-3; CDR3aa: ASSQRTGPGNTIY
v_gene: TRBV11-3; abundance: -; d_gene: TRBD1; j_gene: TRBJ2-1; CDR3aa: ASSLGDSSYNEQF
v_gene: TRBV5-4; abundance: -; d_gene: TRBD1; j_gene: TRBJ2-2; CDR3aa: ASSKSDRANTGELF
v_gene: TRBV5-6; abundance: many; d_gene: TRBD1; j_gene: TRBJ2-5; CDR3aa: ASSYPQGAETQY
v_gene: TRBV6-6; abundance: -; d_gene: TRBD2; j_gene: TRBJ2-3; CDR3aa: ASSYYRTSGTDTQY
v_gene: TRBV19; abundance: once; d_gene: TRBD1; j_gene: TRBJ1-1; CDR3aa: ASSISGRGYTEAF
v_gene: TRBV11-3; abundance: -; d_gene: -; j_gene: TRBJ1-1; CDR3aa: ASSLDTNTEAF
v_gene: TRBV5-4; abundance: -; d_gene: TRBD1; j_gene: TRBJ1-1; CDR3aa: ASSLQGANTEAF
v_gene: TRBV6-5; abundance: -; d_gene: TRBD2; j_gene: TRBJ2-2; CDR3aa: ASRGGLYTGELF
v_gene: TRBV29-1; abundance: -; d_gene: TRBD1; j_gene: TRBJ2-7; CDR3aa: SVEEWDRGRDEQY
v_gene: TRBV5-1; abundance: -; d_gene: TRBD1; j_gene: TRBJ2-7; CDR3aa: ASSLEGQGYEQY
v_gene: TRBV27; abundance: few; d_gene: -; j_gene: TRBJ1-5; CDR3aa: ASSPRRDSNQPQH
v_gene: TRBV5-8; abundance: -; d_gene: -; j_gene: TRBJ1-2; CDR3aa: ASSWAGHYYT
v_gene: TRBV7-9; abundance: -; d_gene: TRBD2; j_gene: TRBJ2-1; CDR3aa: ASSTRLAGAPNEQF
v_gene: TRBV30; abundance: once; d_gene: -; j_gene: TRBJ2-5; CDR3aa: AWSVKGVGRETQY
v_gene: TRBV19; abundance: few; d_gene: TRBD2; j_gene: TRBJ2-2; CDR3aa: ASSRDDSGRANTGELF
v_gene: TRBV7-9; abundance: -; d_gene: -; j_gene: TRBJ1-2; CDR3aa: ASSLARGAYGYT
v_gene: TRBV3-1/TRBV3-2; abundance: -; d_gene: TRBD1; j_gene: TRBJ2-3; CDR3aa: ASSSSRQGGTDTQY
v_gene: TRBV5-4; abundance: -; d_gene: -; j_gene: TRBJ2-3; CDR3aa: ASSQWTGGTQY
v_gene: TRBV5-1; abundance: few; d_gene: -; j_gene: TRBJ2-2; CDR3aa: ASSLRARGLNTGELF
v_gene: TRBV7-9; abundance: once; d_gene: -; j_gene: TRBJ1-1; CDR3aa: ASSFDSNTEAF
v_gene: TRBV19; abundance: -; d_gene: TRBD1; j_gene: TRBJ2-7; CDR3aa: ASSDVPGQGYEQY
v_gene: TRBV7-9; abundance: -; d_gene: TRBD1; j_gene: TRBJ2-5; CDR3aa: ASSGDRGRLLQETQY
v_gene: TRBV18; abundance: -; d_gene: -; j_gene: TRBJ2-7; CDR3aa: ASSPRSADSYEQY
v_gene: TRBV29-1; abundance: -; d_gene: -; j_gene: TRBJ2-1; CDR3aa: SVLDRLGEQF
v_gene: TRBV12-3/TRBV12-4; abundance: -; d_gene: -; j_gene: TRBJ2-7; CDR3aa: ATTDSGEQY
v_gene: TRBV5-6; abundance: -; d_gene: -; j_gene: TRBJ1-2; CDR3aa: ASSLGWNLLNYGYT
v_gene: TRBV7-9; abundance: -; d_gene: TRBD1; j_gene: TRBJ2-7; CDR3aa: ASSRDRGFVYEQY
v_gene: TRBV6-4; abundance: -; d_gene: TRBD1; j_gene: TRBJ1-1; CDR3aa: ASSDGDRGLAEAF
v_gene: TRBV9; abundance: -; d_gene: -; j_gene: TRBJ1-3; CDR3aa: ASSSIGETGNSGNTIY
v_gene: TRBV2; abundance: -; d_gene: -; j_gene: TRBJ1-2; CDR3aa: ASSALTVNYGYT
v_gene: TRBV5-1; abundance: -; d_gene: TRBD1; j_gene: TRBJ1-5; CDR3aa: ASSYTGEKGQPQH
v_gene: TRBV28; abundance: few; d_gene: -; j_gene: TRBJ1-1; CDR3aa: ASILGQNAEAF
v_gene: TRBV5-1; abundance: -; d_gene: TRBD1; j_gene: TRBJ2-2; CDR3aa: ASSLSPTGTGNTGELF
v_gene: TRBV2; abundance: once; d_gene: TRBD2; j_gene: TRBJ2-1; CDR3aa: ASTPGTSFHEQF
v_gene: TRBV7-9; abundance: -; d_gene: -; j_gene: TRBJ1-4; CDR3aa: ASSLGLTQEKLF
v_gene: TRBV9; abundance: -; d_gene: -; j_gene: TRBJ2-7; CDR3aa: ASSDGSFGRGEQY
v_gene: TRBV24-1; abundance: -; d_gene: TRBD1; j_gene: TRBJ1-5; CDR3aa: ATSDRVKPQH
v_gene: TRBV30; abundance: -; d_gene: -; j_gene: TRBJ2-3; CDR3aa: ASNSRDTQY
v_gene: TRBV27; abundance: -; d_gene: TRBD1; j_gene: TRBJ2-5; CDR3aa: ASSTLDRDGGQETQY
v_gene: TRBV18; abundance: -; d_gene: -; j_gene: TRBJ1-5; CDR3aa: ASSPTREGSQPQH
v_gene: TRBV6-5; abundance: -; d_gene: TRBD1; j_gene: TRBJ1-4; CDR3aa: ATRTGGSNEKLF
v_gene: TRBV27; abundance: -; d_gene: TRBD2; j_gene: TRBJ2-5; CDR3aa: ASSEGLAAMGTQY
v_gene: TRBV11-2; abundance: -; d_gene: -; j_gene: TRBJ1-5; CDR3aa: ASSFYGGSNQPQH
v_gene: TRBV19; abundance: -; d_gene: TRBD1; j_gene: TRBJ1-4; CDR3aa: ASSTRTGANEKLF
v_gene: TRBV10-3; abundance: -; d_gene: -; j_gene: TRBJ2-3; CDR3aa: AISDSSPDTQY
v_gene: TRBV2; abundance: -; d_gene: TRBD2; j_gene: TRBJ2-7; CDR3aa: ASSVEAGGYYEQY
v_gene: TRBV1; abundance: -; d_gene: -; j_gene: TRBJ2-5; CDR3aa: TSSRGLAGVPETQY
v_gene: TRBV3-1/TRBV3-2; abundance: -; d_gene: TRBD2; j_gene: TRBJ2-2; CDR3aa: ASSSTSASNTGELF
v_gene: TRBV6-6; abundance: -; d_gene: TRBD1; j_gene: TRBJ2-5; CDR3aa: ASSLQGEETQY
v_gene: TRBV4-2; abundance: few; d_gene: TRBD2; j_gene: TRBJ2-2; CDR3aa: ASSQDGLAGGRAGELF